The next 22 T cell receptor beta chains were all read from a single sample in a study of blood T cell repertoires in COVID-19. Sequencing was performed with immunoSEQ multiplex PCR; in TCRdb, only in-frame clones are kept and a portion is missing. Here the sample spans approximately 46,000 clones, roughly four fifths being singletons. The sample was peripheral blood. The receptor set was obtained from an older woman with acute or convalescent COVID-19.

The CDR3 is CASSLRVGGGYEQYF. DNA of the CDR3: TGTGCCAGCAGTTTACGGGTGGGAGGGGGGTACGAGCAGTACTTC. The rearrangement joins TRBV28 to TRBJ2-7, with D possibly TRBD2 on 7 matching bases. The ends were cut back, 2 bases at V and 4 bases at J, with 15 bases in the middle. CDR3 length: 15 residues. CDR1 and CDR2 (germline): MDHEN, SYDVKM.

The chain links TRBV18 to TRBJ2-3, with 8 bases aligning to TRBD2. The CDR3 is 16 amino acids. In germline, CDR1 is KGHSH, CDR2 LQKENI. The V gene end was trimmed by 1 base and the J gene end by 1 base; junction bases not matched to a gene: 4. CDR3 sequence (DNA): TGTGCCAGCTCACCACAGGGAGCGGGGGGCACAGATACGCAGTATTTT. Residues: CASSPQGAGGTDTQYF.

The gene calls are TRBV7-8 and TRBJ1-1, with D possibly matching TRBD1 (5 bases). The V end was cut by 8 bases, the J end by 0 bases, with 10 bases between. This CDR3 region has 13 residues. Looked up from germline, CDR1 is SGHVS and CDR2 is FQNEAQ. In nucleotides, the CDR3 is TGTGCCAGCGGAGGGGCCCTGAACACTGAAGCTTTCTTT. Its translation: CASGGALNTEAFF.

This chain links TRBV6-5 with TRBJ2-5, with D hard to call. Trimming took 6 bases from V and 4 from J, leaving 18 bases between them. The CDR3 runs to 15 residues. Per the germline V gene, CDR1 is MNHEY and CDR2 is SVGAGI. The CDR3, as DNA: TGTGCCAGCAGCCCAACCCTGGGTTCGGGAGAGACCCAGTACTTC. Translating gives CASSPTLGSGETQYF.

This rearrangement joins TRBV4-1 to TRBJ1-2; 10 nucleotides line up with TRBD1. Germline CDR1 and CDR2: MGHRA and YSYEKL. The CDR3 length is 15 residues. The trim removed 3 bases at V and 2 bases at J, leaving 3 bases unmatched. This CDR3 is CASSHPDRGNYGYTF. The DNA for the CDR3 is TGCGCCAGCAGCCATCCGGACAGGGGGAACTATGGCTACACCTTC.

This chain connects TRBV6-5 to TRBJ2-7; TRBD1 is a possible D gene (6 bases). The CDR3 consists of 13 residues. V shed 6 bases and J shed 3 bases, with 12 bases lying between them. Per the germline V gene, CDR1 is MNHEY and CDR2 is SVGAGI. The CDR3 loop is CASSSDRIYEQYF. The CDR3 DNA follows: TGTGCCAGCAGCTCCGACAGGATCTACGAGCAGTACTTC.

The chain couples TRBV28 to TRBJ1-1; possible D gene TRBD1, 6 bases. Trimming pared 6 bases from V and 4 bases from J, leaving 15 bases between. Germline CDR1 MDHEN, CDR2 SYDVKM. CDR3 size: 14 residues. CDR3 sequence (DNA): TGTGCCAGCAGGCCCGGGGGGGGCGGCACTGAAGCTTTCTTT. As protein: CASRPGGGGTEAFF.

The rearrangement uses TRBV7-3 and TRBJ1-2; D not resolved. V lost 5 bases, J lost 2 bases, and 9 bases lay in between. This CDR3 comprises 13 residues. Germline V CDR1 and CDR2: SGHTA, FQGTGA. The CDR3 region is CASSPAANYGYTF. The CDR3 nucleotides are TGTGCCAGCAGCCCAGCGGCGAACTATGGCTACACCTTC.

The chain recombines TRBV28 with TRBJ2-4; 7 bases line up with TRBD1. V was pared by 6 bases and J by 1 base, with 3 bases of the junction left unmatched. Germline CDR1 MDHEN, CDR2 SYDVKM. The CDR3 has 14 amino acids. The CDR3 sequence: CASRGGGAKNIQYF. In DNA form, the CDR3 reads TGTGCCAGCAGAGGGGGCGGGGCCAAAAACATTCAGTACTTC.

The chain has TRBV30 and TRBJ2-2; TRBD2 aligns across 10 bases. The V gene's germline CDR1 is GTSNPN and CDR2 SVGIG (reference sequence). The CDR3 covers 18 residues. Trimming removed 0 bases from V and 7 bases from J; junction bases left unmatched: 14. CDR3 protein: CAWSVKSSGRASGGELFF. CDR3 nucleotides: TGTGCCTGGAGTGTTAAAAGCAGCGGGAGGGCCTCGGGCGGGGAGCTGTTTTTT.

Only a few counts were recorded for this clone. The chain uses TRBV7-2 and TRBJ1-1; D call uncertain. The CDR3 is 17 amino acids. Germline lookup yields CDR1 SGHTA and CDR2 FQGNSA. The V end was cut by 2 bases, the J end by 1 base, with 17 bases between. In nucleotides, the CDR3 is TGTGCCAGCAGCTTAAGGCGGGCGGGCCGGCGGAACACTGAAGCTTTCTTT. This codes for CASSLRRAGRRNTEAFF. Full variable domain (rest looked up from reference TRBV7-2 and TRBJ1-1): GAGVSQSPSNKVTEKGKDVELRCDPISGHTALYWYRQSLGQGLEFLIYFQGNSAPDKSGLPSDRFSAERTGGSVSTLTIQRTQQEDSAVYLCASSLRRAGRRNTEAFFGQGTRLTVV.

The rearrangement links TRBV10-3 to TRBJ2-3; D possibly corresponds to TRBD2 (7 bases). Trimming took 2 bases from V and 0 from J, leaving 12 bases between them. In germline, CDR1 is ENHRY, CDR2 SYGVKD. The CDR3 consists of 16 residues. CDR3 protein: CAISERGGRSTDTQYF. DNA of the CDR3: TGTGCCATCAGTGAGAGGGGGGGGAGGAGCACAGATACGCAGTATTTT.

The CDR3 protein is CASSPGTGVYGYTF. The CDR3 DNA reads TGCGCCAGCAGCCCGGGGACAGGGGTCTATGGCTACACCTTC. The chain joins TRBV5-1 to TRBJ1-2, with 10 nucleotides matching TRBD1. Germline V gene sequence: CDR1 SGHRS, CDR2 YFSETQ. Losses at the gene ends were 4 bases for V and 4 bases for J; bases not matched to a gene: 4. The CDR3 is 14 residues long.

The V call is TRBV3-1 (or the pseudogene TRBV3-2), the J call TRBJ2-1, with 9 bases aligning to TRBD2. With V trimmed by 8 bases and J by 7 bases, 9 bases remained unmatched. Germline V CDR1 and CDR2: LGHDT, YNNKEL (reference sequence). The CDR3 extends over 14 amino acids. CDR3 amino acids: CASGYSGSFNEQFF. CDR3 DNA: TGTGCCAGCGGCTATAGCGGGAGTTTTAATGAGCAGTTCTTC.

V is TRBV7-9 and J is TRBJ2-5; no clear D gene. V was pared by 1 base and J by 4 bases, with 13 bases between. Germline-derived CDR1 and CDR2 are SEHNR and FQNEAQ (reference sequence). The CDR3 runs 15 residues. As DNA, the CDR3 is TGTGCCAGCAGCTTAGGACATCAATACAGAGAGACCCAGTACTTC. Its protein product is CASSLGHQYRETQYF.

J is TRBJ1-2 and V is TRBV2; possible D gene TRBD1, 6 bases. Germline loops: CDR1 SNHLY, CDR2 FYNNEI. The CDR3 sequence is 15 residues long. V was shortened by 6 bases and J by 3 bases, with 17 bases between the two germline ends. The CDR3 bases are TGTGCCAGCAGAGCAGACAGGTCTCGTGACTATGGCTACACCTTC. This gives the protein CASRADRSRDYGYTF.

This clone was seen just once. The J gene is TRBJ2-6, the V gene TRBV6-5; D is unresolved. CDR1 is MNHEY, CDR2 SVGAGI, per germline. The V gene lost 7 bases and the J gene lost 0 bases, with 7 bases spanning the gap. The CDR3 extends over 14 amino acids. CDR3 protein: CASTGASGANVLTF. CDR3 DNA: TGTGCCAGCACCGGTGCCTCTGGGGCCAACGTCCTGACTTTC.

This chain joins TRBV2 and TRBJ2-3, with 7 bases aligning to TRBD2. Per the germline V gene, CDR1 is SNHLY and CDR2 is FYNNEI. This CDR3 comprises 16 residues. V shed 4 bases and J 4 bases; nucleotides not matched to a gene: 11. CDR3 loop: CASSVMAGVIADTQYF. The CDR3 bases are TGTGCCAGCAGTGTGATGGCGGGAGTCATAGCAGATACGCAGTATTTT.

This clone was detected a few times. This chain uses TRBV28 with TRBJ2-1; 7 bases line up with TRBD1. CDR1 and CDR2 (germline): MDHEN, SYDVKM. V lost 5 bases to trimming and J lost 4 bases; unmatched junction nucleotides: 8. This CDR3 comprises 15 residues. CDR3 region: CASSAPGTAYNEQFF. The CDR3, as DNA: TGTGCCAGCAGTGCCCCAGGGACAGCATACAATGAGCAGTTCTTC.

This chain connects TRBV6-5 to TRBJ1-5; TRBD1 is a possible D gene (6 bases). The germline V and J ends were trimmed by 3 bases and 7 bases, with 19 bases remaining between them. Germline V gives CDR1 MNHEY, CDR2 SVGAGI. The CDR3 is made up of 16 amino acids. The CDR3: CASSYILVGGQQPQHF. As DNA, the CDR3 is TGTGCCAGCAGTTATATCCTTGTAGGGGGTCAGCAGCCCCAGCATTTT.

The V gene is TRBV5-1, the J gene TRBJ2-3, with D tentatively TRBD2 (5 bases). Trimming cost V 9 bases and J 1 base, with 12 bases left between them. CDR1 SGHRS and CDR2 YFSETQ come from the germline V gene. The CDR3 extends over 13 amino acids. In nucleotides, the CDR3 is TGCGCCATCCGGCTGGAGGGCACAGATACGCAGTATTTT. It specifies CAIRLEGTDTQYF.

The gene calls are TRBV11-1 and TRBJ1-1; 9 bases align to TRBD1. Per germline, CDR1 SGHAT and CDR2 FQDESV (reference sequence). The ends lost 3 bases at V and 4 bases at J; junction bases unmatched: 3. This CDR3 spans 14 amino acids. This CDR3 is CASSFNRGRTEAFF. CDR3 DNA sequence: TGTGCCAGCAGCTTTAACAGGGGGCGCACTGAAGCTTTCTTT.